This section outlines one TCR beta chain sequence together with its context. The sample is drawn from a study of OX40 agonist ivuxolimab in advanced cancers. Study-wide context: Eligibility admitted prior anti-PD-1, anti-PD-L1 or anti-CTLA-4 therapy; roughly 39% had some.

The germline V gene has CDR1 MNHEY and CDR2 SMNVEV (reference sequence). The ends were cut back, 6 bases at V and 0 bases at J, with 3 bases in the middle. The CDR3 sequence is 13 residues long. The protocol was immunoSEQ multiplex PCR, while the TCRdb copy is restricted to in-frame clones and leaves out a portion. Among under 85,000 clones listed, approximately 86% were seen once. Sequencing was performed on CD4+ or CD8+ T cells sorted from blood, taken in a trial of the OX40 agonist ivuxolimab. The rearrangement uses TRBV27 and TRBJ1-6; D call uncertain. The clonotype comes from an adult with an advanced solid tumor such as melanoma, head and neck, liver or kidney cancer. This CDR3 reads CASRSSYNSPLHF. DNA for the CDR3: TGTGCCAGCAGAAGCTCCTATAATTCACCCCTCCACTTT.